One and the same sample provided the 11 T cell receptor beta chains below, sequenced in a study of shared clonotypes between healthy human individuals. Using immunoSEQ multiplex PCR, the repertoire was profiled, and TCRdb retains in-frame clones only, with some absent. Of about half a million clones in the sample, 78% were seen once. The sample was PBMCs. These TCRs come from a woman in her thirties or forties in good health. Some clones in this sample may be carry-over from other donors' samples.

This clone was picked up a small number of times. J is TRBJ2-5 and V is TRBV28, with TRBD2 matching 10 bases. V dropped 6 bases and J dropped 5; count of bases not matched to a gene: 6. Per the germline V gene, CDR1 is MDHEN and CDR2 is SYDVKM. The CDR3 is made up of 14 amino acids. In nucleotides, the CDR3 is TGTGCCAGCAGAGGGCTAGCGGGAGTTGAGACCCAGTACTTC. This gives the protein CASRGLAGVETQYF.

The chain uses TRBV25-1 and TRBJ2-5; D is unclear. The CDR3 contains 12 residues. V was shortened by 4 bases and J by 4 bases, with 7 bases between the two germline ends. CDR1 MGHDK and CDR2 SYGVNS come from the germline V gene. The CDR3 DNA sequence: TGTGCCAGCAGTGTATGGCCAGAGACCCAGTACTTC. Translated, it gives CASSVWPETQYF.

This chain links TRBV9 with TRBJ2-1, with a tentative D call TRBD1 (5 bases). The germline gives CDR1 SGDLS, CDR2 YYNGEE. This CDR3 is 16 amino acids long. Trimming shortened V by 0 bases and J by 0 bases, and 10 bases separated the two germline ends. As DNA, the CDR3 is TGTGCCAGCAGCGTAGAGTTAGGGGTCTCCTACAATGAGCAGTTCTTC. This gives the protein CASSVELGVSYNEQFF.

The gene calls are TRBV28 and TRBJ1-5; tentatively, D is TRBD1 (6 bases). The V gene lost 4 bases and the J gene lost 6 bases, with 19 bases spanning the gap. This CDR3 has 16 amino acids. Per germline, CDR1 MDHEN and CDR2 SYDVKM. CDR3 sequence (DNA): TGTGCCAGCAGTTCAATCCCCTGGGACAAGGGTCAGCCCCAGCATTTT. This codes for CASSSIPWDKGQPQHF.

CDR3 region: CAWSRTGRTSGANVLTF. CDR3 nucleotide sequence: TGTGCCTGGAGTCGGACCGGACGGACCTCTGGGGCCAACGTCCTGACTTTC. The V call is TRBV30, the J call TRBJ2-6; D remains unclear. Trimming took off 2 bases at V and 0 bases at J, with 14 bases between the two ends. The CDR3 is 17 residues long. CDR1 and CDR2 from the germline V gene are GTSNPN and SVGIG (reference sequence).

The chain links TRBV11-2 to TRBJ2-5, with 8 bases fitting TRBD1. The CDR3 loop spans 14 amino acids. Germline trimming cut 5 bases from V and 5 bases from J; bases unmatched to any gene: 7. Looked up from germline, CDR1 is SGHAT and CDR2 is FQNNGV. The CDR3 DNA sequence: TGTGCCAGCAGCGTATCGACAGGGGCGGAGACCCAGTACTTC. Protein: CASSVSTGAETQYF.

The sample holds one count of this clone. The same CDR3 is also encoded by other DNA sequences in this sample. The J gene is TRBJ1-4, the V gene TRBV7-2; a weak D match, TRBD1 (6 bases). The CDR3 is 16 amino acids. Germline V gene sequence: CDR1 SGHTA, CDR2 FQGNSA. The germline V and J ends were trimmed by 5 bases and 0 bases, with 13 bases remaining between them. CDR3 sequence reads: CASSPGTPATNEKLFF. The CDR3 DNA reads TGTGCCAGCAGCCCAGGGACACCTGCAACTAATGAAAAACTGTTTTTT.

This chain links TRBV5-1 with TRBJ2-7, with TRBD2 matching 10 bases. Trimming removed 2 bases from V and 2 bases from J; junction bases left unmatched: 7. The germline CDR1 and CDR2 sequences are SGHRS and YFSETQ. The CDR3 loop spans 16 amino acids. The CDR3 protein is CASSLQTSGLTYEQYF. The CDR3 DNA is TGCGCCAGCAGCTTACAGACTAGCGGGCTGACCTACGAGCAGTACTTC.

V is TRBV7-3 and J is TRBJ1-2, with D possibly being TRBD1 (6 bases). CDR1 is SGHTA, CDR2 FQGTGA, per germline. The CDR3 totals 14 residues. The V end lost 2 bases, the J end lost 3 bases, and 10 bases lay between the germline ends. The CDR3: CASSLGPGDYGYTF. The CDR3 DNA reads as TGTGCCAGCAGCTTAGGGCCAGGGGACTATGGCTACACCTTC.

Points on this clone: Other DNA sequences from this sample encode an identical CDR3 as well. V and J are TRBV18 and TRBJ2-3; no definite D call. This CDR3 comprises 12 residues. Trimming left V 4 bases short and J 2 bases short, with 4 bases between. Looked up from germline, CDR1 is KGHSH and CDR2 is LQKENI. CDR3 region: CASSLSTDTQYF. The CDR3 bases are TGTGCCAGCTCACTATCCACAGATACGCAGTATTTT.

The chain couples TRBV4-1 to TRBJ2-3; D tentatively fits TRBD1 or TRBD2 (5 bases each). This CDR3 region has 20 residues. Germline loops: CDR1 MGHRA, CDR2 YSYEKL. V lost 3 bases and J lost 0, with 25 bases in between. Here the CDR3 reads CASSHAGIYAGPFSTDTQYF. In DNA form, the CDR3 reads TGCGCCAGCAGCCATGCAGGGATTTACGCGGGTCCCTTTAGCACAGATACGCAGTATTTT.